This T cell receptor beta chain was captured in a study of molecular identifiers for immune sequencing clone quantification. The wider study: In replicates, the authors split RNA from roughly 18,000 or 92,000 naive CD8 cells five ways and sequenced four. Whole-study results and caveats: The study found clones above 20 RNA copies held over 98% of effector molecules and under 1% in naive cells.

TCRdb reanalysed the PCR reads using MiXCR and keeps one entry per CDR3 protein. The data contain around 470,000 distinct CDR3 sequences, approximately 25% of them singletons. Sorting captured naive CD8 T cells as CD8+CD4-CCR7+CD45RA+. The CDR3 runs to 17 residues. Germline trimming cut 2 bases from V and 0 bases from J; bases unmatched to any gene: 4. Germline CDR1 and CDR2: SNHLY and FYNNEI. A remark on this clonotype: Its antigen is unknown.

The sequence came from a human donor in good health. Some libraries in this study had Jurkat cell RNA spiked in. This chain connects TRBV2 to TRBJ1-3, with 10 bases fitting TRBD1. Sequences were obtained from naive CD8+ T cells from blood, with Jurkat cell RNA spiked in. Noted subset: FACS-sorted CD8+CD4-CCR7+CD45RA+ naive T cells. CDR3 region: CASSENWTGGSGNTIYF. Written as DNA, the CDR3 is TGTGCCAGCAGTGAAAACTGGACAGGGGGCTCTGGAAACACCATATATTTT.